This note documents a single TCR beta chain sequence. Its antigen is not known. Sequencing used immunoSEQ multiplex PCR; TCRdb keeps in-frame clones, though not all of them. The table includes 75,000 to 80,000 clones, 85% to 90% detected once. The data were obtained in a study of T cell responses to AZD1222 COVID-19 vaccine. The study, taken as a whole, reports: Clonal diversity was possibly underestimated, and white British individuals and females predominated among donors. Spike-specific TCR breadth and depth both grew after two AZD1222 doses. Only six AZD1222 recipients tested seropositive at baseline.

Trimming removed 5 bases at V and 2 bases at J, with 4 bases between. The CDR3 runs 12 residues. The analysis combined second doses at about 4 or about 12 weeks. The chain is built from TRBV12-3 or TRBV12-4 and TRBJ1-3; D gene ambiguous. Sequencing was performed on peripheral blood, taken 28 days after the second AZD1222 dose. The sequence was obtained from an adult who received the AZD1222 COVID-19 vaccine. Here the CDR3 reads CASSPTGNTIYF. Here the CDR3 DNA reads TGTGCCAGCAGTCCCACTGGAAACACCATATATTTT.